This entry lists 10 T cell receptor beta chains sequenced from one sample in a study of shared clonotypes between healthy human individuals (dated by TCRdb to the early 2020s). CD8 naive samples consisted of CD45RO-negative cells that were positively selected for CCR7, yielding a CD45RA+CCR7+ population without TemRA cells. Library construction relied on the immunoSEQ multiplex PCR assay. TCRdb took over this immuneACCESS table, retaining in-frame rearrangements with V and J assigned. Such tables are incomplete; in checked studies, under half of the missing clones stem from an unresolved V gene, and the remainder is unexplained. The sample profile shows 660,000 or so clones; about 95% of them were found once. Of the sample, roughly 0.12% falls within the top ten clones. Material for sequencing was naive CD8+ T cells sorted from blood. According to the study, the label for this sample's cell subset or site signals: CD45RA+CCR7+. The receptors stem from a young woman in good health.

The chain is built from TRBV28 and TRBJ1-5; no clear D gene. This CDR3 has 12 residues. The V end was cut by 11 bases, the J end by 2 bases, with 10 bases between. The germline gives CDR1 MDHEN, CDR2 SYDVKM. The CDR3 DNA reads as TGTGCCGGCGGCGTCGGCAATCAGCCCCAGCATTTT. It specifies CAGGVGNQPQHF.

The CDR3 loop is CASSLRGTDEKLFF. CDR3 coding DNA: TGTGCCAGCAGTTTACGGGGGACGGATGAAAAACTGTTTTTT. The chain links TRBV27 to TRBJ1-4; perhaps TRBD1 as D (5 bases). Germline V CDR1 and CDR2: MNHEY, SMNVEV (reference sequence). The V and J ends lost 2 bases and 6 bases respectively, with 10 bases between them. The CDR3 is 14 amino acids.

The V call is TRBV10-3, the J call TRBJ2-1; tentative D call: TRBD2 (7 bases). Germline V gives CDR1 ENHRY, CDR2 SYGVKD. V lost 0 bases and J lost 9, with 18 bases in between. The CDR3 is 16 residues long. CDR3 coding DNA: TGTGCCATCAGTGAGTCTGCGGGGGCGTTAGCGGTTGAGCAGTTCTTC. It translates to CAISESAGALAVEQFF.

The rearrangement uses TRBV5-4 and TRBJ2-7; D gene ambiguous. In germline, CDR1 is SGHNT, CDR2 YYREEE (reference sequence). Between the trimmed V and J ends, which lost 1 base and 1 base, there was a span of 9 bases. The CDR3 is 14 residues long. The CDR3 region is CASSLFTESYEQYF. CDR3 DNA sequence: TGTGCCAGCAGCTTGTTTACTGAATCCTACGAGCAGTACTTC. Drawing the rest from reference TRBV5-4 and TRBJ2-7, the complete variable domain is ETGVTQSPTHLIKTRGQQVTLRCSSQSGHNTVSWYQQALGQGPQFIFQYYREEENGRGNFPPRFSGLQFPNYSSELNVNALELDDSALYLCASSLFTESYEQYFGPGTRLTVT.

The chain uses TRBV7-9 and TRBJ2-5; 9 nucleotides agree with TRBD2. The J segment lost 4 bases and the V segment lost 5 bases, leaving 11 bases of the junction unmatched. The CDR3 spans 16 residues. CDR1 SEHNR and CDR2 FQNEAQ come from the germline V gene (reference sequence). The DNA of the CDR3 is TGTGCCAGCAGCCAGCGTAGCGGGAGTGAAGGAGAGACCCAGTACTTC. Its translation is CASSQRSGSEGETQYF.

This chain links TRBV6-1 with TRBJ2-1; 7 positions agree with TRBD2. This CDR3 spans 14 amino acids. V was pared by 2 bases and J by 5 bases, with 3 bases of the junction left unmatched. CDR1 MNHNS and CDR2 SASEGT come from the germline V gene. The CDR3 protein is CASSELGGNNEQFF. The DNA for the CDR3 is TGTGCCAGCAGTGAATTGGGGGGGAACAATGAGCAGTTCTTC.

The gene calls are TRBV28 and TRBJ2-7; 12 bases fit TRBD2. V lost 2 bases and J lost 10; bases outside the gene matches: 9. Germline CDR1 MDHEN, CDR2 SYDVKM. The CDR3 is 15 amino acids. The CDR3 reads CASSLGRRLAGDQYF. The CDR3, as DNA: TGTGCCAGCAGTTTAGGTAGGAGACTAGCGGGGGATCAGTACTTC.

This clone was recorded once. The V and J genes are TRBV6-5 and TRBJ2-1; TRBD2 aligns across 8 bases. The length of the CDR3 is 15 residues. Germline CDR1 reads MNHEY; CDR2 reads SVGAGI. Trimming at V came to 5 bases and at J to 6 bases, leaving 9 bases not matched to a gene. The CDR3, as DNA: TGTGCCAGCAGTCCACTAGCGGAGGGAACCAATGAGCAGTTCTTC. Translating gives CASSPLAEGTNEQFF.

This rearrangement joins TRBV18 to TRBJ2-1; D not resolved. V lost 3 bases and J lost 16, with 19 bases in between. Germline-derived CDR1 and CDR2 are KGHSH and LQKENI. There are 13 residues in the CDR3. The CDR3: CASSPYLDVKVFF. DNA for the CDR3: TGTGCCAGCTCACCTTACCTGGACGTTAAGGTTTTCTTC.

CDR3 sequence (DNA): TGCAGCGTCATTGTGGCAGGGCCGGAGCAGTTCTTC. Translating it yields CSVIVAGPEQFF. The chain has TRBV29-1 and TRBJ2-1; D is perhaps TRBD1 (5 bases). The V end lost 6 bases, the J end lost 10 bases, and 16 bases lay between the germline ends. Germline V CDR1 and CDR2: SQVTM, ANQGSEA. The CDR3 is made up of 12 amino acids.